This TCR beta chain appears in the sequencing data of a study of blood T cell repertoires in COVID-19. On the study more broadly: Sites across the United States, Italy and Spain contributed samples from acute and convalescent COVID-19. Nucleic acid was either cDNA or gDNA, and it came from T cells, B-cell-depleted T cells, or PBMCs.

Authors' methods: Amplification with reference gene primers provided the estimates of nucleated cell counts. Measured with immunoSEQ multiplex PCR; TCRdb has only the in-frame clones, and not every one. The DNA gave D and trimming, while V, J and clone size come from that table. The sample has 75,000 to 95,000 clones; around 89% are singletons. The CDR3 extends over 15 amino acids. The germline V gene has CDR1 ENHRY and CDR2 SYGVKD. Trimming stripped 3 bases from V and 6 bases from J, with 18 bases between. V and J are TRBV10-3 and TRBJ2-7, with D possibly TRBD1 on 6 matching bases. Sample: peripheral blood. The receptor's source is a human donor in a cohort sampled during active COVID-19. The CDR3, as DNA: TGTGCCATCAGTGACCCCACGACCGGACAGTTCGAGCAGTACTTC. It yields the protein CAISDPTTGQFEQYF.